One and the same sample provided the 9 T cell receptor beta chains below, sequenced in a study of cytomegalovirus exposure and HLA in healthy donors. 60 Vbeta and 13 Jbeta primers were used in PCR. The protocol was immunoSEQ multiplex PCR, while the TCRdb copy is restricted to in-frame clones and leaves out a portion. The table lists about 94,000 clones, roughly 80% of them singletons. The sample comprised PBMCs. These receptors originate from a man aged 40-55 years in good health and CMV-seropositive.

The chain has TRBV7-3 and TRBJ2-5; 8 nucleotides line up with TRBD2. Per germline, CDR1 SGHTA and CDR2 FQGTGA. This CDR3 has 14 residues. The J segment lost 5 bases and the V segment lost 5 bases, leaving 7 bases of the junction unmatched. The CDR3 loop is CASSELTSGETQYF. The CDR3 nucleotides are TGTGCCAGCAGCGAACTCACTAGCGGCGAGACCCAGTACTTC.

The V and J genes are TRBV2 and TRBJ1-2; unclear D gene. Trimming removed 3 bases from V and 6 bases from J, with 8 bases in between. Germline CDR1 reads SNHLY; CDR2 reads FYNNEI. The CDR3 is 12 residues long. The CDR3 is CASSERADGYTF. CDR3 sequence (DNA): TGTGCCAGCAGTGAGAGGGCCGATGGCTACACCTTC.

This clone was seen just once. V and J are TRBV29-1 and TRBJ2-7, with a tentative D call TRBD1 (7 bases). CDR3 length: 14 amino acids. Germline loops: CDR1 SQVTM, CDR2 ANQGSEA. Trimming removed 5 bases from V and 7 bases from J, with 21 bases in between. This CDR3 is CSVREGQGGREQYF. CDR3 DNA sequence: TGCAGCGTTCGTGAGGGGCAGGGGGGACGAGAGCAGTACTTC.

The chain couples TRBV27 to TRBJ2-7, with TRBD2 matching 13 bases. V gave up 7 bases and J gave up 6 bases; unmatched junction bases: 6. Germline lookup yields CDR1 MNHEY and CDR2 SMNVEV (reference sequence). CDR3 length: 14 amino acids. Written as DNA, the CDR3 is TGTGCCAGCACCACTAGCGGGAGGGCAGGCGAGCAGTACTTC. Amino acids: CASTTSGRAGEQYF.

This clone was counted a single time. The chain joins TRBV6-6 to TRBJ1-5; D perhaps matches TRBD1 (6 bases). V gave up 7 bases and J gave up 7 bases, with 23 bases separating them. This CDR3 is built from 16 residues. CDR1 is MNHNY, CDR2 SVGAGI, per germline (reference sequence). CDR3 residues: CASTSFGAGAGQPQHF. CDR3 in DNA: TGTGCCAGCACCTCGTTCGGGGCGGGGGCAGGACAGCCCCAGCATTTT.

This CDR3 reads CASSVGQGGNQPQHF. CDR3 in DNA: TGTGCCAGCAGCGTAGGACAGGGAGGAAATCAGCCCCAGCATTTT. This chain links TRBV11-2 with TRBJ1-5, with 8 bases matching TRBD1. Germline V gives CDR1 SGHAT, CDR2 FQNNGV. V shed 5 bases and J 4 bases; nucleotides not matched to a gene: 7. The length of the CDR3 is 15 residues.

V is TRBV15 and J is TRBJ2-3, with 7 bases aligning to TRBD2. The CDR3 contains 19 residues. Germline V gene data show CDR1 as LNHNV and CDR2 as YYDKDF (reference sequence). J was trimmed by 0 bases and V by 6 bases; bases with no gene match: 18. The CDR3 loop is CATRPLGSGATQSTDTQYF. The CDR3 DNA reads as TGTGCCACCAGACCGTTGGGAAGCGGGGCTACCCAAAGCACAGATACGCAGTATTTT. Supplemented by reference TRBV15 and TRBJ2-3, the full variable domain reads DAMVIQNPRYQVTQFGKPVTLSCSQTLNHNVMYWYQQKSSQAPKLLFHYYDKDFNNEADTPDNFQSRRPNTSFCFLDIRSPGLGDTAMYLCATRPLGSGATQSTDTQYFGPGTRLTVL.

V and J are TRBV7-8 and TRBJ2-2; tentatively, D is TRBD1 (6 bases). Trimming pared 0 bases from V and 5 bases from J, leaving 13 bases between. The CDR3 runs to 16 residues. Germline lookup yields CDR1 SGHVS and CDR2 FQNEAQ. The CDR3 DNA reads TGTGCCAGCAGCTTAGCGGCAGGGGTACTAACCGGGGAGCTGTTTTTT. Translation: CASSLAAGVLTGELFF.

This chain connects TRBV5-6 to TRBJ2-7; 8 bases align to TRBD1. Looked up from germline, CDR1 is SGHDT and CDR2 is YYEEEE. The CDR3 spans 13 residues. The V segment lost 4 bases and the J segment 5 bases; nucleotides outside the gene matches: 5. CDR3 in DNA: TGTGCCAGCAGCAGGAACAGGGGGGACGAGCAGTACTTC. Translated, it gives CASSRNRGDEQYF. The full variable domain, in which reference TRBV5-6 and TRBJ2-7 provide the parts outside the CDR3, is DAGVTQSPTHLIKTRGQQVTLRCSPKSGHDTVSWYQQALGQGPQFIFQYYEEEERQRGNFPDRFSGHQFPNYSSELNVNALLLGDSALYLCASSRNRGDEQYFGPGTRLTVT.